This is a list of T cell receptor beta chains from one sample in a study of CD8 T cells in ankylosing spondylitis. A single record per CDR3 protein comes from TCRdb applying MiXCR to the 5' RACE reads. The data show around 130,000 distinct CDR3 sequences, around 7% seen once. The sequenced sample was blood, either unsorted or a sorted T cell fraction (not recorded which). These receptors were collected from a male donor with ankylosing spondylitis or in good health (not recorded which). Each CDR3 is given with its conserved first and last residue. The D gene is left open where the match is weak. Where a row states a size, it is once, few, many or the class of an expanded clone; other rows omit it.

cdr3_nt: TGTGCCAGTAGTCCTCGGGACGATACCTACGAGCAGTACTTC
cdr3_aa: CASSPRDDTYEQYF
v_call: TRBV19
j_call: TRBJ2-7
clone_size: many
d_call: -

cdr3_nt: TGCAGTGCTAGGCTCAGGGGACGCACTAATGAAAAACTGTTTTTT
cdr3_aa: CSARLRGRTNEKLFF
v_call: TRBV20-1
j_call: TRBJ1-4
clone_size: many
d_call: -

cdr3_nt: TGTGCCAGCAGTGGCCGGGAGGCGGATACGCAGTATTTT
cdr3_aa: CASSGREADTQYF
v_call: TRBV2
j_call: TRBJ2-3
clone_size: many
d_call: TRBD2

cdr3_nt: TGTGCCAGCAGCTGGGGGGGCAGCTATGGCTACACCTTC
cdr3_aa: CASSWGGSYGYTF
v_call: TRBV6-4
j_call: TRBJ1-2
clone_size: many
d_call: -

cdr3_nt: TGTGCCAGCAGCCAAGTATGGAATGAGCAGTTCTTC
cdr3_aa: CASSQVWNEQFF
v_call: TRBV3-1
j_call: TRBJ2-1
clone_size: many
d_call: -

cdr3_nt: TGTGCCAGCAGCCAAGATAAGGGGAGGGCACCTTACTTC
cdr3_aa: CASSQDKGRAPYF
v_call: TRBV4-2
j_call: TRBJ2-4
clone_size: many
d_call: TRBD2

cdr3_nt: TGTGCCAGCAGCTTATCGCGGGGATCGTTCACCTTC
cdr3_aa: CASSLSRGSFTF
v_call: TRBV7-3
j_call: TRBJ1-2
clone_size: -
d_call: -

cdr3_nt: TGTGCCAGCAGTTCCGGACAGATGTACCAAGAGACCCAGTACTTC
cdr3_aa: CASSSGQMYQETQYF
v_call: TRBV6-5
j_call: TRBJ2-5
clone_size: many
d_call: -

cdr3_nt: TGTGCCAGCAGTTCCGGACAGGGGAACTATGGCTACACCTTC
cdr3_aa: CASSSGQGNYGYTF
v_call: TRBV27
j_call: TRBJ1-2
clone_size: many
d_call: TRBD1

cdr3_nt: TGTGCCATCAGTGGACAGGGGAACACCGGGGAGCTGTTTTTT
cdr3_aa: CAISGQGNTGELFF
v_call: TRBV10-3
j_call: TRBJ2-2
clone_size: many
d_call: TRBD1

cdr3_nt: TGTGCCAGCAGCTTAGAAAGGGGGCTTGAGACTGAAGCTTTCTTT
cdr3_aa: CASSLERGLETEAFF
v_call: TRBV7-8
j_call: TRBJ1-1
clone_size: -
d_call: TRBD1

cdr3_nt: TGTGCCAGCGGGAGCAATGAGCAGTTCTTC
cdr3_aa: CASGSNEQFF
v_call: TRBV12-3/TRBV12-4
j_call: TRBJ2-1
clone_size: many
d_call: -

cdr3_nt: TGTGCCAGCAGCCCCATTATTCTCACAGATACGCAGTATTTT
cdr3_aa: CASSPIILTDTQYF
v_call: TRBV9
j_call: TRBJ2-3
clone_size: -
d_call: -

cdr3_nt: TGTGCCAGCAGCCAAAGACTAGCGGGAGTTGACGAGCAGTACTTC
cdr3_aa: CASSQRLAGVDEQYF
v_call: TRBV12-3/TRBV12-4
j_call: TRBJ2-7
clone_size: few
d_call: TRBD2

cdr3_nt: TGTGCCACCAGCAGAGATGGGACTAGCGGGGGACCTTACAATGAGCAGTTCTTC
cdr3_aa: CATSRDGTSGGPYNEQFF
v_call: TRBV15
j_call: TRBJ2-1
clone_size: many
d_call: TRBD2

cdr3_nt: TGTGCCAGCAGTGAAATGGCGGGGGGGCTCTACAATGAGCAGTTCTTC
cdr3_aa: CASSEMAGGLYNEQFF
v_call: TRBV2
j_call: TRBJ2-1
clone_size: many
d_call: TRBD2

cdr3_nt: TGTGCCAGCAGCTTAGTTCTTTCCGACGAGCAGTACTTC
cdr3_aa: CASSLVLSDEQYF
v_call: TRBV7-2
j_call: TRBJ2-7
clone_size: many
d_call: -

cdr3_nt: TGTGCCAGCAGCTTGGGGACTATTCTTGAGCAGTTCTTC
cdr3_aa: CASSLGTILEQFF
v_call: TRBV7-9
j_call: TRBJ2-1
clone_size: many
d_call: TRBD2

cdr3_nt: TGTGCCAGCAGCTTGGTGGGATGGGCGGGGGGGACTCCAAATGAGCAGTTCTTC
cdr3_aa: CASSLVGWAGGTPNEQFF
v_call: TRBV5-6
j_call: TRBJ2-1
clone_size: few
d_call: TRBD2

cdr3_nt: TGCAGCGTTGCACCTCCCCCGGGACAGGGTAGTACAGATACGCAGTATTTT
cdr3_aa: CSVAPPPGQGSTDTQYF
v_call: TRBV29-1
j_call: TRBJ2-3
clone_size: -
d_call: TRBD1

cdr3_nt: TGCAGTGCTGGACGTGAGGGGGCCTCGAGGTTCTTC
cdr3_aa: CSAGREGASRFF
v_call: TRBV20-1
j_call: TRBJ2-1
clone_size: many
d_call: TRBD1

cdr3_nt: TGCGCCAGCAGCTTGGAAGTTCCAGGCACCGGGGAGCTGTTTTTT
cdr3_aa: CASSLEVPGTGELFF
v_call: TRBV5-1
j_call: TRBJ2-2
clone_size: many
d_call: -

cdr3_nt: TGCGCCAGCACCCCGGGACAGGGATATGGGGCCAAAAACATTCAGTACTTC
cdr3_aa: CASTPGQGYGAKNIQYF
v_call: TRBV5-1
j_call: TRBJ2-4
clone_size: many
d_call: TRBD1

cdr3_nt: TGTGCCAGCAGCCGACTGACAGGGCCCCTGAACACCGGGGAGCTGTTTTTT
cdr3_aa: CASSRLTGPLNTGELFF
v_call: TRBV7-9
j_call: TRBJ2-2
clone_size: many
d_call: TRBD1

cdr3_nt: TGCGCCAGCAGCTCCCGACAGGGAAATGAGCAGTTCTTC
cdr3_aa: CASSSRQGNEQFF
v_call: TRBV5-1
j_call: TRBJ2-1
clone_size: many
d_call: TRBD1

cdr3_nt: TGCAGTGCCGACCCTGCGGGACTAGCCAAAAACATTCAGTACTTC
cdr3_aa: CSADPAGLAKNIQYF
v_call: TRBV20-1
j_call: TRBJ2-4
clone_size: many
d_call: -

cdr3_nt: TGCAGTGCCGACAGTTTGAGGTACAATGAGCAGTTCTTC
cdr3_aa: CSADSLRYNEQFF
v_call: TRBV20-1
j_call: TRBJ2-1
clone_size: many
d_call: -

cdr3_nt: TGCAGTGCTCCCCTTAGAGGGAGGGCCGGGGAGCAGTTCTTC
cdr3_aa: CSAPLRGRAGEQFF
v_call: TRBV20-1
j_call: TRBJ2-1
clone_size: -
d_call: TRBD2

cdr3_nt: TGTGCCAGCAGTTTAATCGCGGCCAGTAAAGAGACCCAGTACTTC
cdr3_aa: CASSLIAASKETQYF
v_call: TRBV12-3/TRBV12-4
j_call: TRBJ2-5
clone_size: many
d_call: -

cdr3_nt: TGCAGCGTAATCCGGGACAGCTATGGCTACACCTTC
cdr3_aa: CSVIRDSYGYTF
v_call: TRBV29-1
j_call: TRBJ1-2
clone_size: -
d_call: TRBD1

cdr3_nt: TGCAGTGCTAGAGGCCAGGGTAGTGGGGCCAACGTCCTGACTTTC
cdr3_aa: CSARGQGSGANVLTF
v_call: TRBV20-1
j_call: TRBJ2-6
clone_size: many
d_call: -